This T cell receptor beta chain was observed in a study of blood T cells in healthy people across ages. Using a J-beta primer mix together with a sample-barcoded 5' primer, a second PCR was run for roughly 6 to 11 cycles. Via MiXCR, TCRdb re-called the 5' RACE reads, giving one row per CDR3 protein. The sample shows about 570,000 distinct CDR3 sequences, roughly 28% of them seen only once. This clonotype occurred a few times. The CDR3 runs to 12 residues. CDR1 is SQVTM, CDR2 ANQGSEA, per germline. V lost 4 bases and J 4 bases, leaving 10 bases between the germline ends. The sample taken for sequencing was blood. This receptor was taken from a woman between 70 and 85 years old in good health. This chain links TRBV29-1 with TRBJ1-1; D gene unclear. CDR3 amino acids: CSVGVGITEAFF. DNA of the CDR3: TGCAGCGTTGGCGTAGGGATCACTGAAGCTTTCTTT.